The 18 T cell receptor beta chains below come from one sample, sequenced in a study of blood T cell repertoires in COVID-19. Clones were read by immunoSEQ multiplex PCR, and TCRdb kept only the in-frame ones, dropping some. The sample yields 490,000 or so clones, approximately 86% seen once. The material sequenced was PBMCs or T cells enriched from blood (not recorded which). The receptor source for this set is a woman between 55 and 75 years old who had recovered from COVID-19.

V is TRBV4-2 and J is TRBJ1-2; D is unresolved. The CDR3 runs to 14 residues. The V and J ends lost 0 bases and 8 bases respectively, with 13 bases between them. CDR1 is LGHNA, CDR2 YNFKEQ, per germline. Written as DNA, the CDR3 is TGTGCCAGCAGCCAAGACCTACTAGGTCTAGGCTACACCTTC. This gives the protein CASSQDLLGLGYTF.

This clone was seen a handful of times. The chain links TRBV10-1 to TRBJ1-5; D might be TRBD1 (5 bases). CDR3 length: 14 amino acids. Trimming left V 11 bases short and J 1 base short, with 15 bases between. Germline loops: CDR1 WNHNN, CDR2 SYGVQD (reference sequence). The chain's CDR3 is CARYWGGSNQPQHF. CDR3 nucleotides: TGCGCCCGCTATTGGGGGGGAAGCAATCAGCCCCAGCATTTT.

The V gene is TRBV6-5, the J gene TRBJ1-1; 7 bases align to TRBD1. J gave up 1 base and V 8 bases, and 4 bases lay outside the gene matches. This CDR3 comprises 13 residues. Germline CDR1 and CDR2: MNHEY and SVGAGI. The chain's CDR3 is CASSDRRNTEAFF. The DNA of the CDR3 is TGTGCCAGCTCGGACAGGAGGAACACTGAAGCTTTCTTT.

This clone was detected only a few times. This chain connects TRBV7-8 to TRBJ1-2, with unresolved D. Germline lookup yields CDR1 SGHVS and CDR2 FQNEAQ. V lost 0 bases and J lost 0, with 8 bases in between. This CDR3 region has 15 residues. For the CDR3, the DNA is TGTGCCAGCAGCTTAGCCAGATTGGCTAACTATGGCTACACCTTC. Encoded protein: CASSLARLANYGYTF.

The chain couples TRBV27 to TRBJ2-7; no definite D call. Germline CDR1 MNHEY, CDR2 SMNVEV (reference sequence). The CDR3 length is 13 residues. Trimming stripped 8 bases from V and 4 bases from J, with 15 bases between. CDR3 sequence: CASAPSPRYEQYF. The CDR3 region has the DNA TGTGCCAGCGCCCCCTCACCCCGGTACGAGCAGTACTTC.

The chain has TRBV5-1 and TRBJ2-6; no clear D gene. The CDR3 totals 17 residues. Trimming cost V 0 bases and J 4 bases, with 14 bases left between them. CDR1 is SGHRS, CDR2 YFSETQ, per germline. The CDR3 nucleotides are TGCGCCAGCAGCTTGGATCCTAGAACCACGGGGGCCAACGTCCTGACTTTC. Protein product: CASSLDPRTTGANVLTF. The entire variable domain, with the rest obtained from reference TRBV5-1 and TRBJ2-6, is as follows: KAGVTQTPRYLIKTRGQQVTLSCSPISGHRSVSWYQQTPGQGLQFLFEYFSETQRNKGNFPGRFSGRQFSNSRSEMNVSTLELGDSALYLCASSLDPRTTGANVLTFGAGSRLTVL.

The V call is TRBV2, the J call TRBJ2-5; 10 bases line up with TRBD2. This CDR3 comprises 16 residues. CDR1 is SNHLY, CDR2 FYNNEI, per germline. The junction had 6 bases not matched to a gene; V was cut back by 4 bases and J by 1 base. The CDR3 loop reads CASSVWVAGGQETQYF. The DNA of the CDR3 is TGTGCCAGCAGTGTATGGGTAGCGGGGGGCCAAGAGACCCAGTACTTC.

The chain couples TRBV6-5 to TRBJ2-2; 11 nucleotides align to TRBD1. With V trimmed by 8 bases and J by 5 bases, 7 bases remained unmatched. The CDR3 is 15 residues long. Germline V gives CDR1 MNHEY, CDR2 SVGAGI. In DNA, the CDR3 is TGTGCCAGCCGTTGGGACAGGGGGGATACCGGGGAGCTGTTTTTT. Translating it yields CASRWDRGDTGELFF.

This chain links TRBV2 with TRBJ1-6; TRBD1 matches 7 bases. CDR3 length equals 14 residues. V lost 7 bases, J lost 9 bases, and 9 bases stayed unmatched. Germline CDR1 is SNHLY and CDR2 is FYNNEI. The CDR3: CASTTTGVTSPLHF. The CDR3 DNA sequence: TGTGCCAGCACCACAACAGGGGTAACTTCACCCCTCCACTTT.

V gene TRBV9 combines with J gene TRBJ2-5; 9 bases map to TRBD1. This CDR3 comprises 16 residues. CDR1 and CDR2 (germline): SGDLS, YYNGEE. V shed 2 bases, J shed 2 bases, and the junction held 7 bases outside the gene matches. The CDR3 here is CASSVSPGTGQETQYF. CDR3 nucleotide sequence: TGTGCCAGCAGCGTTTCACCCGGGACAGGGCAAGAGACCCAGTACTTC.

The CDR3 loop is CASSITGGYGYTF. The CDR3 region has the DNA TGCGCCAGCAGCATTACAGGGGGCTATGGCTACACCTTC. The chain links TRBV5-1 to TRBJ1-2, with TRBD1 matching over 8 bases. Germline assignment: CDR1 SGHRS and CDR2 YFSETQ. V shed 4 bases, J shed 4 bases, and the junction held 3 bases outside the gene matches. This CDR3 contains 13 residues.

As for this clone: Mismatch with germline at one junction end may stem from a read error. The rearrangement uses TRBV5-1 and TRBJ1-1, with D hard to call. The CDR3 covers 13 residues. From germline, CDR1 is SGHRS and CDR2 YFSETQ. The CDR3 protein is CASSLRQERDRIF. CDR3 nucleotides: TGCGCCAGCAGCTTACGGCAGGAGAGGGATAGGATCTTT.

Here the CDR3 reads CASSLMVDNNEQFF. CDR3 sequence (DNA): TGCGCCAGCAGCTTGATGGTAGACAACAATGAGCAGTTCTTC. J is TRBJ2-1 and V is TRBV5-1, with no clear D. This CDR3 is built from 14 residues. V was shortened by 1 base and J by 5 bases, with 10 bases between the two germline ends. The germline V gene encodes CDR1 SGHRS and CDR2 YFSETQ.

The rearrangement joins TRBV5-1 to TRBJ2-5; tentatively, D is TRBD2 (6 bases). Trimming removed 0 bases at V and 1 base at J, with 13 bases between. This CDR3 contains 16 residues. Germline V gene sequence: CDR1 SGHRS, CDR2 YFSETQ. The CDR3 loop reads CASSLERIGSQETQYF. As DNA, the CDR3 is TGCGCCAGCAGCTTGGAACGTATCGGGAGCCAAGAGACCCAGTACTTC.

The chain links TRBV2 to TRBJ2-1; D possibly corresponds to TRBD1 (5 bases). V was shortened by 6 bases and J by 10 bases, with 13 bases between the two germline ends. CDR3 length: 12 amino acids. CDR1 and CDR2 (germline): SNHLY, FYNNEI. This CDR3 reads CASRYPTGEQFF. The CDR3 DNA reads TGTGCCAGCAGGTACCCCACAGGCGAGCAGTTCTTC.

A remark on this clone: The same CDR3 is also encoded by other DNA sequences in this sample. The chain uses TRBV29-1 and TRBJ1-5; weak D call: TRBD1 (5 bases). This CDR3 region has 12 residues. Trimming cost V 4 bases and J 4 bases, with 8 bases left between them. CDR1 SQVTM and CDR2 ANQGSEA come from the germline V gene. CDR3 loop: CSVGGENQPQHF. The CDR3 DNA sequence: TGCAGCGTTGGGGGGGAGAATCAGCCCCAGCATTTT.

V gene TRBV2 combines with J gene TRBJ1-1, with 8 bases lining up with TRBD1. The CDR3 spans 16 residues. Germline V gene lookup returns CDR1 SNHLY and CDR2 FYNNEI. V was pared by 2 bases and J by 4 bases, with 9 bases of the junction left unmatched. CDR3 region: CASSERQGAMGTEAFF. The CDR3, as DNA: TGTGCCAGCAGTGAAAGGCAGGGGGCTATGGGCACTGAAGCTTTCTTT.

CDR3 in DNA: TGCGCCAGCAGCGGGGGGCACCCCTCTGGAAACACCATATATTTT. Its translation: CASSGGHPSGNTIYF. The chain joins TRBV10-2 to TRBJ1-3, with TRBD1 as a possible D gene (6 bases). Germline CDR1 is WSHSY and CDR2 is SAAADI. CDR3 size: 15 residues. Trimming left V 6 bases short and J 0 bases short, with 12 bases between.